This is a list of T cell receptor beta chains from one sample in a study of OX40 agonist ivuxolimab in advanced cancers. Generated by immunoSEQ multiplex PCR, the TCRdb table keeps only in-frame clones and is missing some. This sample yields about 15,000 clones, of which more than 70% are seen a single time; 25% to 30% belongs to the top ten. The sequencing here drew on CD4+ or CD8+ T cells sorted from blood, taken in a trial of the OX40 agonist ivuxolimab. These receptors came from an adult with an advanced solid tumor such as melanoma, head and neck, liver or kidney cancer. The CDR3 runs from the conserved cysteine through the conserved F or W. A D gene is named only where the DNA matches it firmly. Clone size is stated in some rows and not others, as once, few, many or a class when expanded.

d_gene,abundance,v_gene,j_gene,CDR3aa,CDR3nt
TRBD2,.,TRBV7-9,TRBJ2-6,CASSLGLAGVLGANVLTF,TGTGCCAGCAGCTTGGGACTAGCGGGAGTTCTCGGGGCCAACGTCCTGACTTTC
.,.,TRBV11-2,TRBJ2-7,CASTFSGGEQYF,TGTGCCAGCACCTTCTCGGGTGGCGAGCAGTACTTC
.,.,TRBV6-4,TRBJ2-3,CASSDSSEDTQYF,TGTGCCAGCAGTGACTCGAGCGAAGATACGCAGTATTTT
TRBD1,.,TRBV7-2,TRBJ1-2,CASSLETGSYGYTF,TGTGCCAGCAGCTTAGAGACAGGGAGCTATGGCTACACCTTC
.,.,TRBV4-1,TRBJ1-1,CASSQAAAMNTEAFF,TGCGCCAGCAGCCAAGCTGCGGCCATGAACACTGAAGCTTTCTTT
TRBD1,.,TRBV27,TRBJ2-7,CASSLGTVHEQYF,TGTGCCAGCAGTTTAGGGACAGTACACGAGCAGTACTTC
.,.,TRBV2,TRBJ1-1,CASSDEGAEAFF,TGTGCCAGCAGTGATGAGGGAGCTGAAGCTTTCTTT
TRBD1,.,TRBV5-4,TRBJ1-2,CASSLDRRDSNYGYTF,TGTGCCAGCAGCTTGGACCGACGGGACAGCAACTATGGCTACACCTTC
TRBD1,medium-sized,TRBV28,TRBJ2-2,CASSLLGTGAEELFF,TGTGCCAGCAGTTTATTGGGGACAGGGGCCGAGGAGCTGTTTTTT
.,.,TRBV4-3,TRBJ1-2,CASSQDPLGPSYGYTF,TGCGCCAGCAGCCAAGATCCCCTGGGGCCCTCTTATGGCTACACCTTC
TRBD2,.,TRBV19,TRBJ2-7,CASSISPSGAYEQYF,TGTGCCAGTAGTATAAGCCCTAGCGGTGCCTACGAGCAGTACTTC
.,.,TRBV5-1,TRBJ1-4,CASSTEGGINEKLFF,TGCGCCAGCAGCACCGAAGGCGGGATAAATGAAAAACTGTTTTTT
TRBD1,.,TRBV28,TRBJ1-2,CASSSPDRAYGYTF,TGTGCCAGCAGTTCCCCGGACAGGGCCTATGGCTACACCTTC
.,.,TRBV29-1,TRBJ2-7,CSVPQGREQYF,TGCAGCGTCCCGCAGGGTCGCGAGCAGTACTTC
TRBD2,medium-sized,TRBV27,TRBJ2-7,CASSFLAGGYSYEQYF,TGTGCCAGCAGTTTCCTAGCGGGAGGGTACTCCTACGAGCAGTACTTC
TRBD2,.,TRBV9,TRBJ2-3,CASSVASGGTDTQYF,TGTGCCAGCAGCGTAGCTAGCGGGGGAACAGATACGCAGTATTTT
.,.,TRBV6-5,TRBJ2-1,CASSQLNNEQFF,TGTGCCAGCAGTCAACTAAACAATGAGCAGTTCTTC
.,.,TRBV6-5,TRBJ2-1,CASSLSLPGGNEQFF,TGTGCCAGCAGTCTTAGCCTCCCTGGGGGGAATGAGCAGTTCTTC
.,.,TRBV9,TRBJ1-1,CASSSRGNGNTEAFF,TGTGCCAGCAGCTCCCGAGGGAACGGCAACACTGAAGCTTTCTTT
.,.,TRBV7-9,TRBJ1-2,CASSLVQDPYGYTF,TGTGCCAGCAGCTTAGTACAGGACCCCTATGGCTACACCTTC
.,.,TRBV7-9,TRBJ1-1,CASSLELGNEAFF,TGTGCCAGCAGCTTAGAGTTGGGGAATGAAGCTTTCTTT
.,few,TRBV9,TRBJ2-1,CASSVDGYGEQFF,TGTGCCAGCAGCGTAGACGGGTATGGTGAGCAGTTCTTC
TRBD1,.,TRBV4-3,TRBJ2-3,CASSQGGTGAHFGTGTQYF,TGCGCCAGCAGCCAAGGGGGGACAGGGGCTCACTTCGGGACAGGTACGCAGTATTTT
.,.,TRBV12-5,TRBJ2-7,CASGLVPGVSLYEQYF,TGTGCTAGTGGTTTGGTACCAGGGGTTAGCCTCTACGAGCAGTACTTC
TRBD1,.,TRBV28,TRBJ1-1,CASSSTLDRERTEAFF,TGTGCCAGCAGTTCCACCCTGGACAGGGAGCGGACTGAAGCTTTCTTT
TRBD2,few,TRBV27,TRBJ2-1,CASRLGTSAHNEQFF,TGTGCCAGCAGACTAGGGACTAGCGCACACAATGAGCAGTTCTTC
.,few,TRBV5-4,TRBJ1-1,CASSHEVKGPTEAFF,TGCGCCAGCAGCCATGAGGTAAAGGGACCGACTGAAGCTTTCTTT
TRBD2,.,TRBV4-3,TRBJ2-7,CASSQGTSGPYEQYF,TGCGCCAGCAGCCAAGGGACTAGCGGGCCCTACGAGCAGTACTTC